This is a list of T cell receptor beta chains from one sample in a study of blood T cell repertoires in COVID-19. Generated by immunoSEQ multiplex PCR, the TCRdb table keeps only in-frame clones and is missing some. The sample lists about 220,000 clones; over 80% were seen once. The sample consisted of peripheral blood. The receptors were sampled from a human donor in a cohort sampled during active COVID-19. Each CDR3 is given with its conserved first and last residue. D genes are given only for firm matches. Some rows mark clone size as missing; the rest say once, few, many or name a class of expanded clone.

j_gene: TRBJ2-7; abundance: .; v_gene: TRBV11-2; d_gene: .; CDR3aa: CASSLIFDSSYEQYF; CDR3nt: TGTGCCAGCAGCTTAATATTCGACAGCTCCTACGAGCAGTACTTC
j_gene: TRBJ1-2; abundance: .; v_gene: TRBV12-3/TRBV12-4; d_gene: .; CDR3aa: CASSSYGYTF; CDR3nt: TGTGCCAGCAGTTCATATGGCTACACCTTC
j_gene: TRBJ2-7; abundance: .; v_gene: TRBV9; d_gene: .; CDR3aa: CASSVEDSYGEQYF; CDR3nt: TGTGCCAGCAGCGTAGAGGACAGTTATGGCGAGCAGTACTTC
j_gene: TRBJ2-2; abundance: .; v_gene: TRBV18; d_gene: TRBD2; CDR3aa: CASSPKGLAPTGELFF; CDR3nt: TGTGCCAGCTCACCGAAGGGACTAGCGCCCACCGGGGAGCTGTTTTTT
j_gene: TRBJ1-1; abundance: .; v_gene: TRBV7-2; d_gene: .; CDR3aa: CASSLGGRFSNTEAFF; CDR3nt: TGTGCCAGCAGCTTAGGAGGGAGGTTTTCGAACACTGAAGCTTTCTTT
j_gene: TRBJ2-1; abundance: .; v_gene: TRBV30; d_gene: .; CDR3aa: CAWSVFEEIPYNEQFF; CDR3nt: TGTGCCTGGAGTGTTTTCGAGGAGATCCCCTACAATGAGCAGTTCTTC
j_gene: TRBJ2-5; abundance: .; v_gene: TRBV25-1; d_gene: TRBD1; CDR3aa: CASRFSLGQGQETQYF; CDR3nt: TGTGCCAGCAGATTTTCTCTAGGACAGGGCCAAGAGACCCAGTACTTC
j_gene: TRBJ1-1; abundance: .; v_gene: TRBV30; d_gene: .; CDR3aa: CAWARGLNTEAFF; CDR3nt: TGTGCCTGGGCTAGAGGGCTGAACACTGAAGCTTTCTTT
j_gene: TRBJ2-1; abundance: .; v_gene: TRBV7-2; d_gene: TRBD2; CDR3aa: CASSVLAGVVFNEQFF; CDR3nt: TGTGCCAGCAGCGTATTAGCGGGAGTGGTTTTCAATGAGCAGTTCTTC
j_gene: TRBJ2-3; abundance: .; v_gene: TRBV30; d_gene: TRBD2; CDR3aa: CAWSPPGRGADTQYF; CDR3nt: TGTGCCTGGAGTCCCCCGGGGAGGGGCGCAGATACGCAGTATTTT
j_gene: TRBJ1-4; abundance: .; v_gene: TRBV9; d_gene: TRBD1; CDR3aa: CASSSGTGYEKLFF; CDR3nt: TGTGCCAGCAGCTCTGGGACAGGGTATGAAAAACTGTTTTTT
j_gene: TRBJ2-7; abundance: .; v_gene: TRBV19; d_gene: TRBD2; CDR3aa: CASSWTSDPHEQYF; CDR3nt: TGTGCCAGTAGTTGGACTAGCGATCCCCACGAGCAGTACTTC
j_gene: TRBJ2-7; abundance: .; v_gene: TRBV27; d_gene: TRBD2; CDR3aa: CASSLHGSGSSSYEQYF; CDR3nt: TGTGCCAGCAGTTTACATGGTAGCGGGAGTTCCTCCTACGAGCAGTACTTC
j_gene: TRBJ1-5; abundance: .; v_gene: TRBV15; d_gene: .; CDR3aa: CATSLPKGINQPQHF; CDR3nt: TGTGCCACCAGCCTACCCAAGGGGATCAATCAGCCCCAGCATTTT
j_gene: TRBJ1-5; abundance: .; v_gene: TRBV23-1; d_gene: .; CDR3aa: CASSHPQNNSNQPQHF; CDR3nt: TGCGCCAGCAGTCATCCACAGAATAATAGCAATCAGCCCCAGCATTTT
j_gene: TRBJ2-7; abundance: .; v_gene: TRBV19; d_gene: TRBD2; CDR3aa: CASRGLAGGSYEQYF; CDR3nt: TGTGCCAGTAGGGGACTAGCGGGAGGATCCTACGAGCAGTACTTC
j_gene: TRBJ2-7; abundance: .; v_gene: TRBV5-8; d_gene: TRBD1; CDR3aa: CASRATGIRSSYEQYF; CDR3nt: TGTGCCAGTCGCGCGACAGGGATCCGAAGTTCCTACGAGCAGTACTTC
j_gene: TRBJ1-2; abundance: .; v_gene: TRBV3-1/TRBV3-2; d_gene: .; CDR3aa: CASSQAGGYTF; CDR3nt: TGTGCCAGCAGCCAAGCCGGTGGCTACACCTTC
j_gene: TRBJ2-6; abundance: .; v_gene: TRBV28; d_gene: .; CDR3aa: CASSWGRAEIAGANVLTF; CDR3nt: TGTGCCAGCAGTTGGGGCAGGGCAGAAATTGCGGGGGCCAACGTCCTGACTTTC
j_gene: TRBJ1-1; abundance: .; v_gene: TRBV7-2; d_gene: .; CDR3aa: CASSLRRTPEAFF; CDR3nt: TGTGCCAGCAGCTTAAGGAGGACGCCTGAAGCTTTCTTT
j_gene: TRBJ1-5; abundance: .; v_gene: TRBV2; d_gene: TRBD1; CDR3aa: CASSVTGGNQPQHF; CDR3nt: TGTGCCAGCAGTGTGACAGGGGGCAATCAGCCCCAGCATTTT
j_gene: TRBJ2-7; abundance: .; v_gene: TRBV3-1/TRBV3-2; d_gene: TRBD1; CDR3aa: CASRRQGSYEQYF; CDR3nt: TGTGCCAGCAGACGACAGGGCTCCTACGAGCAGTACTTC
j_gene: TRBJ1-6; abundance: .; v_gene: TRBV28; d_gene: TRBD1; CDR3aa: CASSLGKGQEYNSPLHF; CDR3nt: TGTGCCAGCAGCCTTGGCAAAGGACAGGAGTATAATTCACCCCTCCACTTT
j_gene: TRBJ1-4; abundance: .; v_gene: TRBV9; d_gene: .; CDR3aa: CASSVGQSGANEKLFF; CDR3nt: TGTGCCAGCAGCGTGGGCCAAAGTGGTGCTAATGAAAAACTGTTTTTT
j_gene: TRBJ1-1; abundance: .; v_gene: TRBV10-3; d_gene: .; CDR3aa: CAISESAVNTEAFF; CDR3nt: TGTGCCATCAGTGAGTCTGCGGTGAACACTGAAGCTTTCTTT
j_gene: TRBJ1-2; abundance: .; v_gene: TRBV9; d_gene: .; CDR3aa: CASSVTGNPNYGYTF; CDR3nt: TGTGCCAGCAGCGTCACAGGAAATCCGAACTATGGCTACACCTTC
j_gene: TRBJ2-1; abundance: .; v_gene: TRBV6-5; d_gene: TRBD2; CDR3aa: CASTKRGGVYNEQFF; CDR3nt: TGTGCCAGCACCAAGCGGGGGGGAGTCTACAATGAGCAGTTCTTC
j_gene: TRBJ2-7; abundance: few; v_gene: TRBV11-2; d_gene: .; CDR3aa: CASSLDRSSYEQYF; CDR3nt: TGTGCCAGCAGCTTAGATCGCAGCTCCTACGAGCAGTACTTC
j_gene: TRBJ2-1; abundance: .; v_gene: TRBV6-2/TRBV6-3; d_gene: TRBD2; CDR3aa: CASSPRPGLAGDNEQFF; CDR3nt: TGTGCCAGCAGCCCTAGGCCGGGACTAGCGGGAGACAATGAGCAGTTCTTC
j_gene: TRBJ1-6; abundance: once; v_gene: TRBV6-6; d_gene: .; CDR3aa: CASSSPDSRDSPLHF; CDR3nt: TGTGCCAGCAGTTCACCGGATTCTCGGGATTCACCCCTCCACTTT
j_gene: TRBJ2-7; abundance: many; v_gene: TRBV10-1; d_gene: TRBD1; CDR3aa: CASSEGRQGAREQYF; CDR3nt: TGCGCCAGCAGTGAGGGAAGGCAGGGGGCACGGGAGCAGTACTTC
j_gene: TRBJ1-3; abundance: .; v_gene: TRBV5-5; d_gene: .; CDR3aa: CASSLVLVADTIYF; CDR3nt: TGTGCCAGCAGCTTGGTTCTGGTAGCGGACACCATATATTTT
j_gene: TRBJ2-5; abundance: .; v_gene: TRBV9; d_gene: TRBD1; CDR3aa: CASSYRDRGRRETQYF; CDR3nt: TGTGCCAGCAGCTACCGGGACAGGGGGCGCCGGGAGACCCAGTACTTC
j_gene: TRBJ1-3; abundance: .; v_gene: TRBV5-4; d_gene: .; CDR3aa: CASRPDFYSGNTIYF; CDR3nt: TGTGCCAGCAGGCCCGACTTCTACTCTGGAAACACCATATATTTT
j_gene: TRBJ2-1; abundance: once; v_gene: TRBV7-9; d_gene: .; CDR3aa: CASSLRRDFSSYNEQFF; CDR3nt: TGTGCCAGCAGCTTGCGGCGAGACTTTAGCTCCTACAATGAGCAGTTCTTC
j_gene: TRBJ1-2; abundance: once; v_gene: TRBV28; d_gene: .; CDR3aa: CASRHRDRRSYGYTF; CDR3nt: TGTGCCAGCAGACACAGGGATCGGCGCTCATATGGCTACACCTTC
j_gene: TRBJ1-5; abundance: .; v_gene: TRBV28; d_gene: .; CDR3aa: CASSLSRLYSNQPQHF; CDR3nt: TGTGCCAGCAGTTTATCGAGGTTATATAGCAATCAGCCCCAGCATTTT
j_gene: TRBJ1-5; abundance: few; v_gene: TRBV7-9; d_gene: .; CDR3aa: CASSRGNQPQHF; CDR3nt: TGTGCCAGCAGCCGCGGGAATCAGCCCCAGCATTTT
j_gene: TRBJ2-7; abundance: .; v_gene: TRBV4-1; d_gene: .; CDR3aa: CASRPEGGGRHEQYF; CDR3nt: TGCGCCAGCAGACCGGAGGGGGGCGGGAGACACGAGCAGTACTTC
j_gene: TRBJ1-1; abundance: .; v_gene: TRBV9; d_gene: .; CDR3aa: CASSAGVLTEAFF; CDR3nt: TGTGCCAGCAGCGCAGGGGTTTTGACTGAAGCTTTCTTT
j_gene: TRBJ2-1; abundance: few; v_gene: TRBV7-3; d_gene: TRBD2; CDR3aa: CASSLTSGRSEQFF; CDR3nt: TGTGCCAGCAGCTTGACTAGCGGACGTAGTGAGCAGTTCTTC
j_gene: TRBJ2-7; abundance: .; v_gene: TRBV28; d_gene: .; CDR3aa: CASSSLQYEQYF; CDR3nt: TGTGCCAGCAGTTCTTTACAATACGAGCAGTACTTC
j_gene: TRBJ1-3; abundance: once; v_gene: TRBV4-1; d_gene: .; CDR3aa: CASSQGQYYSGNTIYF; CDR3nt: TGCGCCAGCAGCCAAGGACAGTATTACTCTGGAAACACCATATATTTT
j_gene: TRBJ2-7; abundance: .; v_gene: TRBV11-3; d_gene: TRBD1; CDR3aa: CASSLRTGVPYEQYF; CDR3nt: TGTGCCAGCAGCTTACGGACAGGGGTCCCCTACGAGCAGTACTTC
j_gene: TRBJ1-2; abundance: .; v_gene: TRBV7-9; d_gene: .; CDR3aa: CASSLAGVAGYTF; CDR3nt: TGTGCCAGCAGCTTAGCAGGGGTGGCTGGCTACACCTTC